The rows below give T cell receptor beta chains drawn from one sample of a study of cytomegalovirus exposure and HLA in healthy donors. Clones were sequenced by immunoSEQ multiplex PCR, and TCRdb holds only the in-frame ones, with some missing. The sample has fewer than 200,000 clones; approximately 70% are singletons. Sample: PBMCs. The receptors come from a human donor in good health. CDR3s include the opening cysteine and the closing phenylalanine or tryptophan. Each record gives: J gene, D gene, V gene, clone size, CDR3 protein, CDR3 DNA. The D gene is left open where the match is weak. Clone sizes are given selectively: once, few, many, or a class where the clone is expanded.

j_gene: TRBJ1-1
d_gene: .
v_gene: TRBV5-1
abundance: .
CDR3aa: CASSLMGANTEAFF
CDR3nt: TGCGCCAGCAGCTTGATGGGGGCGAACACTGAAGCTTTCTTT

j_gene: TRBJ2-2
d_gene: TRBD2
v_gene: TRBV9
abundance: .
CDR3aa: CASSPRREGNTGELFF
CDR3nt: TGTGCCAGCAGCCCCCGGCGGGAGGGGAACACCGGGGAGCTGTTTTTT

j_gene: TRBJ1-2
d_gene: TRBD1
v_gene: TRBV11-2
abundance: .
CDR3aa: CASSSGRGPYGYTF
CDR3nt: TGTGCCAGCAGCTCGGGCAGGGGGCCCTATGGCTACACCTTC

j_gene: TRBJ1-2
d_gene: TRBD1
v_gene: TRBV6-6
abundance: .
CDR3aa: CASSPLTGEGYTF
CDR3nt: TGTGCCAGCAGTCCCTTGACAGGGGAAGGCTACACCTTC

j_gene: TRBJ2-1
d_gene: TRBD1
v_gene: TRBV4-3
abundance: few
CDR3aa: CASSQLEGAHYNEQFF
CDR3nt: TGCGCCAGCAGCCAACTTGAGGGGGCGCACTACAATGAGCAGTTCTTC

j_gene: TRBJ1-5
d_gene: TRBD1
v_gene: TRBV11-2
abundance: few
CDR3aa: CASSLAGGGQPQHF
CDR3nt: TGTGCCAGCAGCCTAGCAGGGGGCGGACAGCCCCAGCATTTT

j_gene: TRBJ1-4
d_gene: TRBD1
v_gene: TRBV6-6
abundance: .
CDR3aa: CASSSWGTGGRKLFF
CDR3nt: TGTGCCAGCAGTTCGTGGGGGACAGGGGGTAGAAAACTGTTTTTT

j_gene: TRBJ2-3
d_gene: TRBD2
v_gene: TRBV7-2
abundance: .
CDR3aa: CASSLAGGRGSDTQYF
CDR3nt: TGTGCCAGCAGCCTAGCGGGGGGGAGAGGCTCAGATACGCAGTATTTT

j_gene: TRBJ1-5
d_gene: TRBD1
v_gene: TRBV19
abundance: once
CDR3aa: CAGSSTGTVLPLPQHF
CDR3nt: TGTGCCGGTAGTTCAACCGGGACAGTCCTACCCTTGCCCCAGCATTTT

j_gene: TRBJ2-7
d_gene: TRBD2
v_gene: TRBV13
abundance: .
CDR3aa: CASSIGTSGSYGQYF
CDR3nt: TGTGCCAGCAGTATCGGGACTAGCGGCTCCTACGGGCAGTACTTC

j_gene: TRBJ1-2
d_gene: TRBD1
v_gene: TRBV6-1
abundance: .
CDR3aa: CASSLDRDGYTF
CDR3nt: TGTGCCAGCAGCTTGGACAGGGATGGCTACACCTTC

j_gene: TRBJ2-1
d_gene: TRBD2
v_gene: TRBV7-3
abundance: once
CDR3aa: CASSSLAGGLLNEQFF
CDR3nt: TGTGCCAGCAGCTCCCTAGCGGGGGGGCTATTAAATGAGCAGTTCTTC

j_gene: TRBJ2-3
d_gene: TRBD1
v_gene: TRBV5-1
abundance: .
CDR3aa: CASSQGQAESTDTQYF
CDR3nt: TGCGCCAGCAGCCAGGGACAGGCCGAAAGCACAGATACGCAGTATTTT

j_gene: TRBJ1-1
d_gene: .
v_gene: TRBV6-6
abundance: .
CDR3aa: CASSYLRTGGTEAFF
CDR3nt: TGTGCCAGCAGTTACTTAAGGACCGGAGGGACTGAAGCTTTCTTT

j_gene: TRBJ1-1
d_gene: .
v_gene: TRBV5-1
abundance: few
CDR3aa: CASSRTGLNTEAFF
CDR3nt: TGCGCCAGCAGCCGTACAGGGTTGAACACTGAAGCTTTCTTT

j_gene: TRBJ1-2
d_gene: .
v_gene: TRBV4-3
abundance: .
CDR3aa: CASSQAGRRGGYTF
CDR3nt: TGCGCCAGCAGCCAAGCGGGCCGCCGGGGTGGCTACACCTTC

j_gene: TRBJ2-3
d_gene: TRBD2
v_gene: TRBV2
abundance: .
CDR3aa: CARATGLASTDTQYF
CDR3nt: TGTGCCAGAGCAACGGGACTAGCGTCGACAGATACGCAGTATTTT

j_gene: TRBJ2-7
d_gene: TRBD2
v_gene: TRBV19
abundance: .
CDR3aa: CASSIGSGGTYEQYF
CDR3nt: TGTGCCAGTAGTATTGGTAGCGGGGGTACCTACGAGCAGTACTTC

j_gene: TRBJ2-4
d_gene: TRBD2
v_gene: TRBV4-1
abundance: .
CDR3aa: CASSEGLAGAIKNIQYF
CDR3nt: TGCGCCAGCAGCGAAGGGTTAGCGGGGGCGATCAAAAACATTCAGTACTTC

j_gene: TRBJ1-1
d_gene: .
v_gene: TRBV10-3
abundance: .
CDR3aa: CAISPSQDTEAFF
CDR3nt: TGTGCCATCAGCCCCTCGCAGGACACTGAAGCTTTCTTT

j_gene: TRBJ2-1
d_gene: .
v_gene: TRBV2
abundance: .
CDR3aa: CASKTGGGPYNEQFF
CDR3nt: TGTGCCAGCAAGACAGGCGGGGGACCTTACAATGAGCAGTTCTTC

j_gene: TRBJ1-1
d_gene: .
v_gene: TRBV11-2
abundance: .
CDR3aa: CASSLGAGNTEAFF
CDR3nt: TGTGCCAGCAGCTTAGGGGCGGGGAACACTGAAGCTTTCTTT